This T cell receptor beta chain was recorded in a study of blood T cell repertoires in COVID-19. This CDR3 has 15 residues. The V end was cut by 4 bases, the J end by 6 bases, with 13 bases between. Germline CDR1 is SGHTA and CDR2 is FQGNSA. Among Cohort 3 donors, those recovered had two negative PCRs, clearance, or symptom resolution. The protocol was immunoSEQ multiplex PCR, while the TCRdb copy is restricted to in-frame clones and leaves out a portion. This sample has about 280,000 clones; approximately 88% occur once, and the top ten carry 6% to 7%. The sequenced sample consisted of PBMCs or T cells enriched from blood (not recorded which). The chain is built from TRBV7-2 and TRBJ1-6, with D possibly TRBD1 on 5 matching bases. The origin of this receptor is a woman in her 40s who had recovered from COVID-19. CDR3 sequence (DNA): TGTGCCAGCAGCTCGGACAAACTAAGTAATTCACCCCTCCACTTT. Amino acids: CASSSDKLSNSPLHF.